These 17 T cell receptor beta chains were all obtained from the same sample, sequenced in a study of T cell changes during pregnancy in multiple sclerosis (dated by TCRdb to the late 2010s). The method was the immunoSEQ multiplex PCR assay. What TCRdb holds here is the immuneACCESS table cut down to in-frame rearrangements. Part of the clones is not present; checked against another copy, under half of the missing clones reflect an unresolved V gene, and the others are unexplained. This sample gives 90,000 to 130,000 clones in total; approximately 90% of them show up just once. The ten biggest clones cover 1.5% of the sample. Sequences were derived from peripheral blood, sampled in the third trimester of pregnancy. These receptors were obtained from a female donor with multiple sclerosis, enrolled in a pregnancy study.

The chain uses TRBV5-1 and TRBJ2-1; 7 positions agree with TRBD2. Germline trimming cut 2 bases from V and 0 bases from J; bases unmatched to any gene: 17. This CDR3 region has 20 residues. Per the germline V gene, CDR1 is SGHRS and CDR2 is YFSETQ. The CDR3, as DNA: TGCGCCAGCAGCTTACCAGCGGGGAACCCTAAAACCCTCTCCTACAATGAGCAGTTCTTC. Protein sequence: CASSLPAGNPKTLSYNEQFF.

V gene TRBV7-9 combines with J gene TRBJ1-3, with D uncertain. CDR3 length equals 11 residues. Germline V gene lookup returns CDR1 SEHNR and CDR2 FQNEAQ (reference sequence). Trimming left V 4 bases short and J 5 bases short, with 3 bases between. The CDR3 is CASSSRNTIYF. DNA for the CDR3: TGTGCCAGCAGCTCAAGAAACACCATATATTTT.

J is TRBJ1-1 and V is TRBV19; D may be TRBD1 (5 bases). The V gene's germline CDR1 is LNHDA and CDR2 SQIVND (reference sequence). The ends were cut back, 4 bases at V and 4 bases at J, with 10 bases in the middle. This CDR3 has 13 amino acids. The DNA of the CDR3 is TGTGCCAGTAGTAGATCAGGGATCACTGAAGCTTTCTTT. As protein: CASSRSGITEAFF.

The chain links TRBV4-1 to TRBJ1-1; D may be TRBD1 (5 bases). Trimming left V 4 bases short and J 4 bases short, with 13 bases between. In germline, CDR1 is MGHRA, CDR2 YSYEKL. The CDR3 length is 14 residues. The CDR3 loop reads CASSPQGGITEAFF. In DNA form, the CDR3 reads TGCGCCAGCAGCCCCCAGGGTGGTATCACTGAAGCTTTCTTT.

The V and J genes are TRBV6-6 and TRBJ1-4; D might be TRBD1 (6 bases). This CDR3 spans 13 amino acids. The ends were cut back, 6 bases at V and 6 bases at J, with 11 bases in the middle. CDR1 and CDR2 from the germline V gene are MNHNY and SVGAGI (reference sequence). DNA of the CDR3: TGTGCCAGCAGGCAAGGGGGTTATGAAAAACTGTTTTTT. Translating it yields CASRQGGYEKLFF.

This CDR3 is CASSLGLAGEAQIPGEQYF. The CDR3 nucleotides are TGTGCCAGCAGCTTAGGGCTAGCGGGCGAGGCCCAAATCCCCGGCGAGCAGTACTTC. The chain uses TRBV7-6 and TRBJ2-7; TRBD2 agrees at 8 bases. Per germline, CDR1 SGHVS and CDR2 FNYEAQ. There are 19 residues in the CDR3. V dropped 1 base and J dropped 6; count of bases not matched to a gene: 20.

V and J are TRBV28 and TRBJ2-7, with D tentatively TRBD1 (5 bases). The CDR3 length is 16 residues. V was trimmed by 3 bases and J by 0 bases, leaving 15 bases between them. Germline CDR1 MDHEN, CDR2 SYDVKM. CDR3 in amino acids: CASSFGTGSSSYEQYF. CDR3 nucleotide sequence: TGTGCCAGCAGTTTTGGAACAGGTTCGAGCTCCTACGAGCAGTACTTC.

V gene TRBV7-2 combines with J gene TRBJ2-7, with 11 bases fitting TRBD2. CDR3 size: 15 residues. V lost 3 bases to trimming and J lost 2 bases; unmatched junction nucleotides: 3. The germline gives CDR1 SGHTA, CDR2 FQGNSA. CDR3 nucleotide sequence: TGTGCCAGCAGCTTCATAGCGGGAGGGGCCTACGAGCAGTACTTC. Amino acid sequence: CASSFIAGGAYEQYF.

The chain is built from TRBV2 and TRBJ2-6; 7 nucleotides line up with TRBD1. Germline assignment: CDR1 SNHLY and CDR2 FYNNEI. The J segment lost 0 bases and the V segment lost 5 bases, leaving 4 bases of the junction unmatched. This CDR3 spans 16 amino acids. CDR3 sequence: CASSRDRSSGANVLTF. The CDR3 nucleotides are TGTGCCAGCAGTAGGGACAGAAGCTCTGGGGCCAACGTCCTGACTTTC.

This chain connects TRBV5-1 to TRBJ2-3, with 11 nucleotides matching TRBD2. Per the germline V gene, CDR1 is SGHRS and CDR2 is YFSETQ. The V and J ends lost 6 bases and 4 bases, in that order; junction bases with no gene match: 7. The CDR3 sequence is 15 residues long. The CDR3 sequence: CASKKLAGEADTQYF. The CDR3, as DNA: TGCGCCAGCAAAAAACTAGCGGGAGAGGCAGATACGCAGTATTTT.

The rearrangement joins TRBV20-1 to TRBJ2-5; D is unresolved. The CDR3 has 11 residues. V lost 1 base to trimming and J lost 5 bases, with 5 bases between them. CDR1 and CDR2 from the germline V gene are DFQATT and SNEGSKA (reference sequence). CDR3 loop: CSARAAETQYF. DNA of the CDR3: TGCAGTGCTAGAGCTGCGGAGACCCAGTACTTC.

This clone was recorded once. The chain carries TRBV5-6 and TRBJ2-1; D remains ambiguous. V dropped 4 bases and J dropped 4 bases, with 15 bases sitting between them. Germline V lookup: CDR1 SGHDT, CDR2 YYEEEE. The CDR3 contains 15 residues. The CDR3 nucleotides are TGTGCCAGCAGCCATAACGAAAAAGCATACAATGAGCAGTTCTTC. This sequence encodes CASSHNEKAYNEQFF.

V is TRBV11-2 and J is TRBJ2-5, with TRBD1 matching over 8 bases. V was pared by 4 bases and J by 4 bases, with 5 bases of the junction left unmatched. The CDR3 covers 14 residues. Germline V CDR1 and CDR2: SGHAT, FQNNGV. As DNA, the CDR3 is TGTGCCAGCAGCTGGGACAGGAGGCGAGAGACCCAGTACTTC. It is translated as CASSWDRRRETQYF.

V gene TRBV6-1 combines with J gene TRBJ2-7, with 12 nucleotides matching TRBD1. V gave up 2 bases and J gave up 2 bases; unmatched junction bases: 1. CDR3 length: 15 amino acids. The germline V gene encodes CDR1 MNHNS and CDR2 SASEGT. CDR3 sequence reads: CASSERDRGPYEQYF. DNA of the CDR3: TGTGCCAGCAGTGAAAGGGACAGGGGGCCCTACGAGCAGTACTTC.

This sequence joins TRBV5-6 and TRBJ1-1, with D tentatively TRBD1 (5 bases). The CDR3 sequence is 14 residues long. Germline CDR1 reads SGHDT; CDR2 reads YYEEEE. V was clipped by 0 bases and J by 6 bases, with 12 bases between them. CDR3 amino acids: CASSLGGAWPEAFF. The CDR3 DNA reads TGTGCCAGCAGCTTGGGTGGGGCATGGCCTGAAGCTTTCTTT.

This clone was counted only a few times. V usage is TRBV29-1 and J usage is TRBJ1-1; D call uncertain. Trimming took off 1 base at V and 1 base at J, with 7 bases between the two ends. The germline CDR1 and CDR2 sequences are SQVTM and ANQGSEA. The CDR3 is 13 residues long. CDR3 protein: CSVEGRQNTEAFF. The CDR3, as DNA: TGCAGCGTTGAAGGCAGACAGAACACTGAAGCTTTCTTT.

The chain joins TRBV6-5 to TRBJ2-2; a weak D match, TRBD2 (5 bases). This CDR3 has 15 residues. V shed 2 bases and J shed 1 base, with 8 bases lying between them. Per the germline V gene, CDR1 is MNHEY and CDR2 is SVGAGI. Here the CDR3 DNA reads TGTGCCAGCAGTTACGACTATTGGAACACCGGGGAGCTGTTTTTT. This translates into CASSYDYWNTGELFF.